This paragraph covers one TCR beta chain sequence. The CDR3 spans 16 residues. Germline V gene lookup returns CDR1 SGHTA and CDR2 FQGNSA. Unmatched junction bases numbered 11, after V lost 6 bases and J lost 9 bases. The data originate from a study of T cell changes during pregnancy in multiple sclerosis. Assay used: immunoSEQ multiplex PCR; TCRdb lists only in-frame clones, some missing. This sample yields about 68,000 clones, of which approximately 91% are seen a single time; about 2.3% belongs to the top ten. V and J are TRBV7-2 and TRBJ2-2; 12 bases are shared with TRBD2. The sample was peripheral blood, taken in the first trimester of pregnancy. This sequence originates from a female donor with multiple sclerosis, enrolled in a pregnancy study. The CDR3 DNA is TGTGCCAGCAGTCCTCTAGCGGGGGGGCGATTCCGGGAGCTGTTTTTT. The encoded protein is CASSPLAGGRFRELFF. The full variable domain, its missing parts supplied by reference TRBV7-2 and TRBJ2-2, is GAGVSQSPSNKVTEKGKDVELRCDPISGHTALYWYRQSLGQGLEFLIYFQGNSAPDKSGLPSDRFSAERTGGSVSTLTIQRTQQEDSAVYLCASSPLAGGRFRELFFGEGSRLTVL.